These 17 T cell receptor beta chains were sequenced from one sample in a study of T cell responses to AZD1222 COVID-19 vaccine. The assay was immunoSEQ multiplex PCR, and TCRdb's table has in-frame clones only and misses some. This table holds about 110,000 clones, about 90% found once. The sequencing used peripheral blood, collected on day 0 of AZD1222 vaccination. The source is an adult in good health.

The chain recombines TRBV24-1 with TRBJ2-1; the D is unclear. The germline V gene has CDR1 KGHDR and CDR2 SFDVKD. V lost 1 base, J lost 13 bases, and 10 bases lay in between. CDR3 length: 12 amino acids. CDR3 coding DNA: TGTGCCACCAGTGATTTCTCACTTTCCCAGTTCTTC. This codes for CATSDFSLSQFF.

The CDR3 nucleotides read TGTGCCAGCAGTCCAATAGCGGGGACAGGGGAGACCCAGTACTTC. Its translation: CASSPIAGTGETQYF. The chain recombines TRBV27 with TRBJ2-5; possibly TRBD1 for D (9 bases). This CDR3 comprises 15 residues. V lost 5 bases and J lost 5, with 18 bases in between. Germline V CDR1 and CDR2: MNHEY, SMNVEV (reference sequence).

The rearrangement links TRBV5-8 to TRBJ1-5, with D unresolved. V was pared by 6 bases and J by 7 bases, with 11 bases between. The germline CDR1 and CDR2 sequences are SGHTS and YDEGEE. The CDR3 runs 12 residues. Here the CDR3 reads CASKDPGQPQHF. The CDR3 coding sequence is TGTGCCAGCAAGGACCCCGGGCAGCCCCAGCATTTT.

This chain's CDR3 is CASSGIDSYTF. CDR3 nucleotides: TGTGCCAGCAGTGGGATAGATAGCTACACCTTC. The J gene is TRBJ1-2, the V gene TRBV28; no clear D. With 5 bases removed from V and 9 bases from J, the gap between germline ends came to 10 bases. The CDR3 length is 11 residues. CDR1 is MDHEN, CDR2 SYDVKM, per germline.

This chain joins TRBV3-1 (or the pseudogene TRBV3-2) and TRBJ2-3, with TRBD2 identical over 12 bases. Per the germline V gene, CDR1 is LGHDT and CDR2 is YNNKEL (reference sequence). V lost 4 bases, J lost 1 base, and 6 bases stayed unmatched. The CDR3 extends over 17 amino acids. The chain's CDR3 is CASSPGRLAGGTDTQYF. Here the CDR3 DNA reads TGTGCCAGCAGCCCGGGGCGACTAGCGGGGGGCACAGATACGCAGTATTTT.

The chain has TRBV7-8 and TRBJ1-1; 8 nucleotides agree with TRBD1. This CDR3 has 14 residues. The V gene's germline CDR1 is SGHVS and CDR2 FQNEAQ. V lost 5 bases to trimming and J lost 4 bases; unmatched junction nucleotides: 6. The CDR3 nucleotides are TGTGCCAGCAGCCGGACAGGGTTGTCCACTGAAGCTTTCTTT. Translating it yields CASSRTGLSTEAFF.

The CDR3 coding sequence is TGTGCCAGTACAGGGGACGGAAACACCATATATTTT. It codes for CASTGDGNTIYF. The chain uses TRBV9 and TRBJ1-3, with 7 bases lining up with TRBD1. The CDR3 is 12 amino acids. V shed 8 bases and J 4 bases; nucleotides not matched to a gene: 3. Germline CDR1 is SGDLS and CDR2 is YYNGEE. Using reference TRBV9 and TRBJ1-3 for the parts outside the CDR3, the full variable domain is DSGVTQTPKHLITATGQRVTLRCSPRSGDLSVYWYQQSLDQGLQFLIQYYNGEERAKGNILERFSAQQFPDLHSELNLSSLELGDSALYFCASTGDGNTIYFGEGSWLTVV.

This chain uses TRBV24-1 with TRBJ1-5, with D possibly matching TRBD1 (5 bases). This CDR3 contains 14 residues. Trimming shortened V by 3 bases and J by 7 bases, and 12 bases separated the two germline ends. Per germline, CDR1 KGHDR and CDR2 SFDVKD. The CDR3 DNA reads as TGTGCCACCAGTGATGAGGGGAAATCACAGCCCCAGCATTTT. It is translated as CATSDEGKSQPQHF.

V is TRBV28 and J is TRBJ1-1; weak D call: TRBD1 (6 bases). CDR1 and CDR2 (germline): MDHEN, SYDVKM. The V and J ends lost 5 bases and 10 bases respectively, with 20 bases between them. The CDR3 has 14 residues. The CDR3 protein is CASSKTGSRGRAFF. CDR3 bases: TGTGCCAGCAGTAAGACAGGTTCAAGGGGTCGAGCTTTCTTT.

The chain couples TRBV18 to TRBJ2-6, with D possibly called TRBD1 or TRBD2 (5 bases each). The V end lost 0 bases, the J end lost 0 bases, and 15 bases lay between the germline ends. The CDR3 is 19 amino acids. CDR1 KGHSH and CDR2 LQKENI come from the germline V gene. The CDR3 nucleotides read TGTGCCAGCTCACCACCGAGCGGTGGGGACCTCTCTGGGGCCAACGTCCTGACTTTC. This encodes CASSPPSGGDLSGANVLTF.

The J gene is TRBJ1-6, the V gene TRBV19; TRBD1 matches 8 bases. Germline V gene data show CDR1 as LNHDA and CDR2 as SQIVND (reference sequence). Trimming removed 2 bases from V and 9 bases from J; junction bases left unmatched: 6. The CDR3 sequence is 15 residues long. CDR3 DNA sequence: TGTGCCAGTAGTATAACGTCGACAGGGGTTTCACCCCTCCACTTT. The encoded protein is CASSITSTGVSPLHF.

The chain uses TRBV24-1 and TRBJ2-1; possibly TRBD2 for D (6 bases). The V and J ends lost 5 bases and 3 bases respectively, with 13 bases between them. The CDR3 consists of 15 residues. CDR1 and CDR2 from the germline V gene are KGHDR and SFDVKD. CDR3 sequence reads: CATSGPGLIYNEQFF. The CDR3 bases are TGTGCCACCAGTGGCCCGGGACTGATCTACAATGAGCAGTTCTTC.

The CDR3 DNA reads as TGTGCCAGCAGCCTGGAGGGAGGCGAGCAGTACTTC. This translates into CASSLEGGEQYF. The chain is built from TRBV7-9 and TRBJ2-7, with D possibly TRBD2 on 6 matching bases. Germline CDR1 reads SEHNR; CDR2 reads FQNEAQ (reference sequence). The ends were cut back, 5 bases at V and 6 bases at J, with 11 bases in the middle. This CDR3 is 12 amino acids long.

J is TRBJ1-2 and V is TRBV9; TRBD1 matches 7 bases. The CDR3 is made up of 13 amino acids. Trimming at V came to 3 bases and at J to 4 bases, leaving 3 bases not matched to a gene. Germline values: CDR1 SGDLS, CDR2 YYNGEE. CDR3 nucleotides: TGTGCCAGCAGCGGACAGGGTTCCTATGGCTACACCTTC. Translation: CASSGQGSYGYTF.

J is TRBJ1-1 and V is TRBV6-5; 8 bases are shared with TRBD1. The CDR3 runs to 15 residues. CDR1 is MNHEY and CDR2 is SVGAGI in the germline V gene. J was trimmed by 2 bases and V by 3 bases; bases with no gene match: 5. The CDR3 loop reads CASSYATGGNTEAFF. The CDR3 nucleotides are TGTGCCAGCAGTTATGCCACAGGGGGAAACACTGAAGCTTTCTTT.

The V and J genes are TRBV19 and TRBJ2-3, with 9 positions matching TRBD1. CDR1 is LNHDA and CDR2 is SQIVND in the germline V gene (reference sequence). The CDR3 runs to 16 residues. V gave up 5 bases and J gave up 1 base; unmatched junction bases: 7. This chain's CDR3 is CASSPLDRGGTDTQYF. CDR3 nucleotide sequence: TGTGCCAGTAGTCCGTTAGACAGGGGGGGCACAGATACGCAGTATTTT. The full variable domain, in which reference TRBV19 and TRBJ2-3 provide the parts outside the CDR3, is DGGITQSPKYLFRKEGQNVTLSCEQNLNHDAMYWYRQDPGQGLRLIYYSQIVNDFQKGDIAEGYSVSREKKESFPLTVTSAQKNPTAFYLCASSPLDRGGTDTQYFGPGTRLTVL.

The CDR3 spells CASSPRGSSYNEQFF. CDR3 DNA: TGTGCCAGCAGCCCCAGAGGGAGCTCCTACAATGAGCAGTTCTTC. This chain joins TRBV7-3 and TRBJ2-1, with D tentatively TRBD2 (5 bases). This CDR3 is built from 15 residues. Between the trimmed V and J ends, which lost 5 bases and 0 bases, there was a span of 11 bases. Germline V gene data show CDR1 as SGHTA and CDR2 as FQGTGA. Using reference TRBV7-3 and TRBJ2-1 for the parts outside the CDR3, the full variable domain is GAGVSQTPSNKVTEKGKYVELRCDPISGHTALYWYRQSLGQGPEFLIYFQGTGAADDSGLPNDRFFAVRPEGSVSTLKIQRTERGDSAVYLCASSPRGSSYNEQFFGPGTRLTVL.